A selection of T cell receptor beta chains follows, all from one sample in a study of blood T cell repertoires in COVID-19. Clones were read by immunoSEQ multiplex PCR, and TCRdb kept only the in-frame ones, dropping some. The data hold 60,000 to 65,000 clones, with around 83% observed a single time. Sequencing input: peripheral blood. These receptors all stem from a woman aged 55-70 years with acute or convalescent COVID-19. Each CDR3 is given with its conserved first and last residue. D genes are given only for firm matches. Only some rows state a clone size, as once, few, many or a class for expanded clones.

j_gene: TRBJ2-2; v_gene: TRBV6-6; abundance: few; d_gene: TRBD1; CDR3aa: CASSYGTVKTGELFF; CDR3nt: TGTGCCAGCAGTTACGGGACAGTAAAAACCGGGGAGCTGTTTTTT
j_gene: TRBJ1-1; v_gene: TRBV5-1; abundance: .; d_gene: .; CDR3aa: CASNEKANTEAFF; CDR3nt: TGCGCCAGCAACGAAAAAGCAAACACTGAAGCTTTCTTT
j_gene: TRBJ1-6; v_gene: TRBV3-1/TRBV3-2; abundance: .; d_gene: .; CDR3aa: CASSLSGYNSPLHF; CDR3nt: TGTGCCAGCAGCCTTTCAGGGTATAATTCACCCCTCCACTTT
j_gene: TRBJ1-1; v_gene: TRBV9; abundance: .; d_gene: TRBD1; CDR3aa: CASSPGTGRSEAFF; CDR3nt: TGTGCCAGCAGCCCCGGGACAGGTCGGTCTGAAGCTTTCTTT
j_gene: TRBJ1-5; v_gene: TRBV6-1; abundance: .; d_gene: TRBD1; CDR3aa: CASSEAGQGIGNEGSNQPQHF; CDR3nt: TGTGCCAGCAGTGAAGCGGGACAGGGTATCGGTAATGAGGGGAGCAATCAGCCCCAGCATTTT
j_gene: TRBJ1-6; v_gene: TRBV27; abundance: .; d_gene: TRBD1; CDR3aa: CASSQQGSAYNSPLHF; CDR3nt: TGTGCCAGCAGCCAACAGGGGTCAGCCTATAATTCACCCCTCCACTTT
j_gene: TRBJ1-3; v_gene: TRBV19; abundance: .; d_gene: TRBD1; CDR3aa: CASNAPGQTSPGSGNTIYF; CDR3nt: TGTGCCAGTAATGCACCGGGACAGACTTCTCCCGGCTCTGGAAACACCATATATTTT
j_gene: TRBJ1-2; v_gene: TRBV6-5; abundance: few; d_gene: .; CDR3aa: CASSLTGANYGYTF; CDR3nt: TGTGCCAGCAGTCTTACAGGAGCTAACTATGGCTACACCTTC
j_gene: TRBJ2-7; v_gene: TRBV20-1; abundance: few; d_gene: .; CDR3aa: CSARSGHEQYF; CDR3nt: TGCAGTGCTAGGAGCGGGCACGAGCAGTACTTC
j_gene: TRBJ2-1; v_gene: TRBV11-2; abundance: .; d_gene: .; CDR3aa: CASKWPQSSYNEQFF; CDR3nt: TGTGCCAGCAAATGGCCCCAATCCTCCTACAATGAGCAGTTCTTC
j_gene: TRBJ1-2; v_gene: TRBV6-8; abundance: .; d_gene: .; CDR3aa: CASSYPSYNYGYTF; CDR3nt: TGTGCCAGCAGTTACCCATCCTATAACTATGGCTACACCTTC
j_gene: TRBJ1-1; v_gene: TRBV7-9; abundance: .; d_gene: .; CDR3aa: CASSSGVMNTEAFF; CDR3nt: TGTGCCAGCAGCTCGGGGGTCATGAACACTGAAGCTTTCTTT
j_gene: TRBJ1-2; v_gene: TRBV6-5; abundance: .; d_gene: .; CDR3aa: CASSPTGYGYTF; CDR3nt: TGTGCCAGCAGTCCCACTGGCTATGGCTACACCTTC
j_gene: TRBJ1-1; v_gene: TRBV7-9; abundance: .; d_gene: .; CDR3aa: CASSLTGITEAFF; CDR3nt: TGTGCCAGCAGCCTAACAGGGATCACTGAAGCTTTCTTT
j_gene: TRBJ1-5; v_gene: TRBV19; abundance: .; d_gene: .; CDR3aa: CASSLQANQPQHF; CDR3nt: TGTGCCAGTAGTTTGCAAGCGAATCAGCCCCAGCATTTT
j_gene: TRBJ1-1; v_gene: TRBV30; abundance: .; d_gene: .; CDR3aa: CAWSRQGPEAFF; CDR3nt: TGTGCCTGGAGTCGCCAGGGTCCTGAAGCTTTCTTT
j_gene: TRBJ1-2; v_gene: TRBV6-5; abundance: few; d_gene: .; CDR3aa: CASSYGALGYGYTF; CDR3nt: TGTGCCAGCAGTTACGGGGCTCTCGGCTATGGCTACACCTTC
j_gene: TRBJ2-5; v_gene: TRBV7-9; abundance: .; d_gene: .; CDR3aa: CASSSPLGAETQYF; CDR3nt: TGTGCCAGCAGCTCCCCCCTGGGCGCAGAGACCCAGTACTTC
j_gene: TRBJ2-7; v_gene: TRBV5-1; abundance: .; d_gene: .; CDR3aa: CASSYQSPGLISYEQYF; CDR3nt: TGCGCCAGCAGCTACCAGTCTCCGGGACTGATCTCCTACGAGCAGTACTTC
j_gene: TRBJ1-4; v_gene: TRBV5-4; abundance: .; d_gene: TRBD1; CDR3aa: CASSDDRGLEKLFF; CDR3nt: TGTGCCAGCAGCGACGACAGGGGGCTTGAAAAACTGTTTTTT
j_gene: TRBJ1-3; v_gene: TRBV5-1; abundance: .; d_gene: .; CDR3aa: CASSVRELNSGNTIYF; CDR3nt: TGCGCCAGCAGCGTTCGGGAGTTGAACTCTGGAAACACCATATATTTT
j_gene: TRBJ1-5; v_gene: TRBV19; abundance: .; d_gene: .; CDR3aa: CASSIEGQINQPQHF; CDR3nt: TGTGCCAGTAGTATAGAGGGGCAAATTAATCAGCCCCAGCATTTT
j_gene: TRBJ1-6; v_gene: TRBV7-2; abundance: once; d_gene: TRBD1; CDR3aa: CASSIQGRKNSPLHF; CDR3nt: TGTGCCAGCAGCATACAGGGGAGGAAAAATTCACCCCTCCACTTT
j_gene: TRBJ1-2; v_gene: TRBV6-2/TRBV6-3; abundance: .; d_gene: TRBD1; CDR3aa: CASSIGGTAGSYGYTF; CDR3nt: TGTGCCAGCAGTATAGGAGGGACAGCGGGTTCCTATGGCTACACCTTC
j_gene: TRBJ2-6; v_gene: TRBV18; abundance: .; d_gene: .; CDR3aa: CASSPPSGGANVLTF; CDR3nt: TGTGCCAGCTCACCACCGTCAGGTGGGGCCAACGTCCTGACTTTC
j_gene: TRBJ1-5; v_gene: TRBV19; abundance: .; d_gene: .; CDR3aa: CASGGQVNQPQHF; CDR3nt: TGTGCCAGTGGAGGGCAGGTCAATCAGCCCCAGCATTTT
j_gene: TRBJ1-5; v_gene: TRBV6-1; abundance: .; d_gene: .; CDR3aa: CASSDSSGMGQPQHF; CDR3nt: TGTGCCAGCAGTGATTCATCAGGGATGGGGCAGCCCCAGCATTTT
j_gene: TRBJ1-2; v_gene: TRBV29-1; abundance: .; d_gene: .; CDR3aa: CSVHVRDGEYGYTF; CDR3nt: TGCAGCGTTCACGTCCGCGACGGGGAATATGGCTACACCTTC
j_gene: TRBJ2-1; v_gene: TRBV5-1; abundance: once; d_gene: TRBD2; CDR3aa: CASSPRAGGFSSYNEQFF; CDR3nt: TGCGCCAGCAGCCCACGGGCGGGGGGCTTTAGCTCCTACAATGAGCAGTTCTTC
j_gene: TRBJ2-3; v_gene: TRBV9; abundance: .; d_gene: .; CDR3aa: CASSVGGGTTDTQYF; CDR3nt: TGTGCCAGCAGCGTAGGTGGCGGAACCACAGATACGCAGTATTTT
j_gene: TRBJ2-2; v_gene: TRBV6-5; abundance: .; d_gene: TRBD1; CDR3aa: CASSYGQGYTGELFF; CDR3nt: TGTGCCAGCAGTTATGGACAGGGATACACCGGGGAGCTGTTTTTT
j_gene: TRBJ1-5; v_gene: TRBV2; abundance: .; d_gene: .; CDR3aa: CASSKGRFNQPQHF; CDR3nt: TGTGCCAGCAGTAAAGGTCGGTTCAATCAGCCCCAGCATTTT
j_gene: TRBJ2-7; v_gene: TRBV5-1; abundance: .; d_gene: TRBD2; CDR3aa: CASSPRLAGPYEQYF; CDR3nt: TGCGCCAGCAGCCCCCGGCTAGCGGGGCCCTACGAGCAGTACTTC
j_gene: TRBJ2-6; v_gene: TRBV9; abundance: .; d_gene: .; CDR3aa: CASSQKPGANVLTF; CDR3nt: TGTGCCAGCAGCCAGAAACCTGGGGCCAACGTCCTGACTTTC
j_gene: TRBJ1-6; v_gene: TRBV7-6; abundance: .; d_gene: .; CDR3aa: CASSLEQGNSPLHF; CDR3nt: TGTGCCAGCAGCTTAGAACAGGGTAATTCACCCCTCCACTTT
j_gene: TRBJ1-2; v_gene: TRBV6-5; abundance: once; d_gene: TRBD1; CDR3aa: CASRTDGQGGSGYTF; CDR3nt: TGTGCCAGCAGGACCGATGGACAGGGCGGTAGTGGCTACACCTTC
j_gene: TRBJ2-3; v_gene: TRBV7-3; abundance: .; d_gene: .; CDR3aa: CASSLGGQSTDTQYF; CDR3nt: TGTGCCAGCAGCTTAGGTGGTCAGTCCACAGATACGCAGTATTTT
j_gene: TRBJ1-2; v_gene: TRBV7-2; abundance: .; d_gene: .; CDR3aa: CASSPTEVYGYTF; CDR3nt: TGTGCCAGCAGCCCGACAGAAGTATATGGCTACACCTTC
j_gene: TRBJ2-1; v_gene: TRBV18; abundance: few; d_gene: TRBD2; CDR3aa: CASSPGGGATGEQFF; CDR3nt: TGTGCCAGCTCACCAGGCGGGGGGGCCACAGGTGAGCAGTTCTTC
j_gene: TRBJ2-2; v_gene: TRBV4-1; abundance: .; d_gene: .; CDR3aa: CASSQRQAANTGELFF; CDR3nt: TGCGCCAGCAGCCAAAGACAGGCTGCGAACACCGGGGAGCTGTTTTTT
j_gene: TRBJ1-1; v_gene: TRBV9; abundance: .; d_gene: .; CDR3aa: CASSGGQEAFF; CDR3nt: TGTGCCAGCAGCGGTGGACAGGAAGCTTTCTTT